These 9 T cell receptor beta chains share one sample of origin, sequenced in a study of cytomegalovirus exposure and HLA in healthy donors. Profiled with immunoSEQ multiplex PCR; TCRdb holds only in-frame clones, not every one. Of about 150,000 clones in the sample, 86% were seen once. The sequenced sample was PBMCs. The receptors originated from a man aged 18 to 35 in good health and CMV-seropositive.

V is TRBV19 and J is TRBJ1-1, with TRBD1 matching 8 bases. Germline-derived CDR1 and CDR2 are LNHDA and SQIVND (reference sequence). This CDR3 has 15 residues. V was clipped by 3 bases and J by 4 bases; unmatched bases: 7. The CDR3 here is CASSILGQGSTEAFF. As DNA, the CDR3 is TGTGCCAGTAGTATCCTTGGACAGGGAAGCACTGAAGCTTTCTTT.

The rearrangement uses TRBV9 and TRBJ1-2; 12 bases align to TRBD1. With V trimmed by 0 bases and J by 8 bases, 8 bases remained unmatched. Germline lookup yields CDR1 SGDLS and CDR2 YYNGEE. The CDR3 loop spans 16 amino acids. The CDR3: CASSVDLGTGGGGYTF. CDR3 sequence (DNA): TGTGCCAGCAGCGTAGATCTAGGGACAGGGGGCGGCGGCTACACCTTC.

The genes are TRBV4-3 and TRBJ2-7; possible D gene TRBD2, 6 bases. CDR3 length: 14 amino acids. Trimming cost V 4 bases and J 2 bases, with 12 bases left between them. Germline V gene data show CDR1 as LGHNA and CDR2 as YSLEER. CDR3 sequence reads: CASSRDFTTYEQYF. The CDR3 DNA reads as TGCGCCAGCAGCCGGGACTTCACGACCTACGAGCAGTACTTC.

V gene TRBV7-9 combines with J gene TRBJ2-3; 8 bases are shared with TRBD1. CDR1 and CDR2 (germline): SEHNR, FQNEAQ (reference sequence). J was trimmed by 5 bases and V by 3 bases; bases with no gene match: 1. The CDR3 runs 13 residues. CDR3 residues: CASSLTGVDTQYF. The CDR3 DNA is TGTGCCAGCAGCTTGACAGGGGTAGATACGCAGTATTTT. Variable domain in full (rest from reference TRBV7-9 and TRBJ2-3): DTGVSQNPRHKITKRGQNVTFRCDPISEHNRLYWYRQTLGQGPEFLTYFQNEAQLEKSRLLSDRFSAERPKGSFSTLEIQRTEQGDSAMYLCASSLTGVDTQYFGPGTRLTVL.

Here the CDR3 DNA reads TGTGCCAGCAGCCCTACTACGGATACGCAGTATTTT. It yields the protein CASSPTTDTQYF. This chain links TRBV5-4 with TRBJ2-3, with no clear D. The CDR3 has 12 amino acids. CDR1 and CDR2 (germline): SGHNT, YYREEE (reference sequence). Trimming left V 4 bases short and J 6 bases short, with 9 bases between.

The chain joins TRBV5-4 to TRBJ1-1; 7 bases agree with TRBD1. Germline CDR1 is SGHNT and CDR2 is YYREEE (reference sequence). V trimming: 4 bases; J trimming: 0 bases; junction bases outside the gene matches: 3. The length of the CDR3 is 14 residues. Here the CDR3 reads CASSPQGMNTEAFF. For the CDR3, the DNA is TGTGCCAGCAGCCCACAGGGGATGAACACTGAAGCTTTCTTT. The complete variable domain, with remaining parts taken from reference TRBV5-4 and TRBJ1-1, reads ETGVTQSPTHLIKTRGQQVTLRCSSQSGHNTVSWYQQALGQGPQFIFQYYREEENGRGNFPPRFSGLQFPNYSSELNVNALELDDSALYLCASSPQGMNTEAFFGQGTRLTVV.

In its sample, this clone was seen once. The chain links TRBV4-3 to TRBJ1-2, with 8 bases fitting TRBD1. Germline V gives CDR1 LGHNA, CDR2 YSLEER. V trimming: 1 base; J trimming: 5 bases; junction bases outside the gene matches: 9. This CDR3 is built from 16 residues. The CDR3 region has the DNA TGCGCCAGCAGCCAAGTTTTTCAGGGGGCAGTTTATGGCTACACCTTC. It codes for CASSQVFQGAVYGYTF.

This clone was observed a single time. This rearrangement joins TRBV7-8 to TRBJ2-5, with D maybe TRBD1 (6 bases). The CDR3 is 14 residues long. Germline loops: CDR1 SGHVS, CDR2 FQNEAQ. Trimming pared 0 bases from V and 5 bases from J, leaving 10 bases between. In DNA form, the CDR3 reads TGTGCCAGCAGCTTAGCGTGGGGACACGAGACCCAGTACTTC. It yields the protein CASSLAWGHETQYF.

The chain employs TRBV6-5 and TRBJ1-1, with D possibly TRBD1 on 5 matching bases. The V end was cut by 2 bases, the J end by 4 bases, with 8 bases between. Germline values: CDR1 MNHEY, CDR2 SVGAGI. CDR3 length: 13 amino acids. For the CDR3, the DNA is TGTGCCAGCAGTTACGGGGCCCTCACTGAAGCTTTCTTT. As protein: CASSYGALTEAFF.